The 21 T cell receptor beta chains listed next were all sequenced from one sample in a study of cytomegalovirus exposure and HLA in healthy donors. Sequenced by immunoSEQ multiplex PCR; TCRdb stores in-frame clones only, minus some. The sample carries more than 110,000 clones, approximately 94% recorded once. The sample taken for sequencing was PBMCs. The receptors here all came from a young man in good health and CMV-seropositive.

V is TRBV4-2 and J is TRBJ1-4; TRBD1 matches 9 bases. The J segment lost 6 bases and the V segment lost 1 base, leaving 3 bases of the junction unmatched. CDR3 size: 15 residues. CDR1 is LGHNA, CDR2 YNFKEQ, per germline. CDR3 sequence reads: CASSQGDRADEKLFF. The CDR3, as DNA: TGTGCCAGCAGCCAAGGGGACAGGGCAGATGAAAAACTGTTTTTT.

V and J are TRBV9 and TRBJ2-3; 7 bases are a match to TRBD1. With V trimmed by 2 bases and J by 5 bases, 8 bases remained unmatched. CDR3 length: 15 residues. The germline gives CDR1 SGDLS, CDR2 YYNGEE. Written as DNA, the CDR3 is TGTGCCAGCAGCGTCCTTACAGGGGTTGGAGATACGCAGTATTTT. Residues: CASSVLTGVGDTQYF.

Only one count was recorded for this clone. V and J are TRBV2 and TRBJ1-2; 7 bases fit TRBD1. V trimming: 3 bases; J trimming: 6 bases; junction bases outside the gene matches: 13. This CDR3 spans 16 amino acids. The germline V gene encodes CDR1 SNHLY and CDR2 FYNNEI. CDR3 loop: CASSDTRQGGLDGYTF. As DNA, the CDR3 is TGTGCCAGCAGTGACACCAGACAGGGAGGATTGGATGGCTACACCTTC.

The chain links TRBV30 to TRBJ2-1, with 9 bases matching TRBD2. The CDR3 runs 18 residues. The V gene's germline CDR1 is GTSNPN and CDR2 SVGIG (reference sequence). J gave up 0 bases and V 0 bases, and 9 bases lay outside the gene matches. The CDR3 loop reads CAWSVSRTSGRSYNEQFF. CDR3 DNA sequence: TGTGCCTGGAGTGTATCCCGAACTAGCGGGCGCTCCTACAATGAGCAGTTCTTC.

To note about this clone: Other DNA sequences in the sample encode the same CDR3. This chain uses TRBV7-9 with TRBJ2-7; perhaps TRBD2 as D (5 bases). Trimming stripped 5 bases from V and 3 bases from J, with 8 bases between. The CDR3 runs 12 residues. Per the germline V gene, CDR1 is SEHNR and CDR2 is FQNEAQ (reference sequence). CDR3 nucleotides: TGTGCCAGCAGCAAAGGAGGCTACGAGCAGTACTTC. The encoded protein is CASSKGGYEQYF.

CDR3 DNA: TGTGCCAGCAGCTTAGCCCCTAGCGGGAGTATGACGCAGTATTTT. Its protein is CASSLAPSGSMTQYF. This chain links TRBV13 with TRBJ2-3; 10 bases match TRBD2. V lost 1 base to trimming and J lost 9 bases; unmatched junction nucleotides: 7. CDR3 length equals 15 residues. Per the germline V gene, CDR1 is PRHDT and CDR2 is FYEKMQ (reference sequence).

J is TRBJ1-4 and V is TRBV2; possible D gene TRBD1, 6 bases. The germline V gene encodes CDR1 SNHLY and CDR2 FYNNEI. This CDR3 spans 14 amino acids. V lost 6 bases and J lost 4, with 12 bases in between. CDR3 loop: CASRQGQNNEKLFF. The CDR3 DNA sequence: TGTGCCAGCAGGCAAGGACAGAATAATGAAAAACTGTTTTTT.

The chain couples TRBV5-5 to TRBJ1-6, with 8 nucleotides matching TRBD1. Unmatched junction bases numbered 14, after V lost 4 bases and J lost 11 bases. The V gene's germline CDR1 is SGHKS and CDR2 YYEKEE (reference sequence). The CDR3 extends over 16 amino acids. The CDR3 bases are TGTGCCAGCAGCCCGGCCTGGACAGGGCCCGTCCCACCCCTCCACTTT. Its protein is CASSPAWTGPVPPLHF.

This chain links TRBV2 with TRBJ2-3, with TRBD1 identical over 9 bases. The junction had 5 bases not matched to a gene; V was cut back by 7 bases and J by 9 bases. The CDR3 has 12 residues. Per germline, CDR1 SNHLY and CDR2 FYNNEI. CDR3 region: CASTRTGVTQYF. DNA of the CDR3: TGTGCCAGCACCCGGACAGGGGTCACGCAGTATTTT.

This clone was counted many times. Other DNA sequences in the sample encode the same CDR3. This chain uses TRBV6-1 with TRBJ2-1; 11 bases map to TRBD2. This CDR3 comprises 15 residues. Germline CDR1 and CDR2: MNHNS and SASEGT. The V gene end was trimmed by 2 bases and the J gene end by 3 bases; junction bases not matched to a gene: 0. As DNA, the CDR3 is TGTGCCAGCAGTGAACTAGCGGGAGGCTACAATGAGCAGTTCTTC. Translation: CASSELAGGYNEQFF.

The chain couples TRBV28 to TRBJ2-5; 8 bases are a match to TRBD2. With 1 base clipped from V and 4 bases from J, the junction kept 17 bases outside the gene matches. The CDR3 runs to 19 residues. Looked up from germline, CDR1 is MDHEN and CDR2 is SYDVKM. The CDR3 DNA follows: TGTGCCAGCAGTTTATATGTCTCGGGAGGGTCGATTGGTTCAGAGACCCAGTACTTC. The encoded protein is CASSLYVSGGSIGSETQYF.

CDR3 coding DNA: TGTGCCAGCAGTTCCGGGTTTGGGCCGGGATTCCACGAGCAGTACTTC. Protein sequence: CASSSGFGPGFHEQYF. The rearrangement uses TRBV28 and TRBJ2-7, with D perhaps matching TRBD2 (5 bases). The CDR3 has 16 residues. Between the trimmed V and J ends, which lost 4 bases and 5 bases, there was a span of 21 bases. Germline assignment: CDR1 MDHEN and CDR2 SYDVKM.

The chain combines TRBV11-2 with TRBJ1-2; D is perhaps TRBD1 (5 bases). The germline V and J ends were trimmed by 2 bases and 3 bases, with 7 bases remaining between them. This CDR3 is 13 amino acids long. From germline, CDR1 is SGHAT and CDR2 FQNNGV. DNA for the CDR3: TGTGCCAGCAGCTTAACGGGGGACTATGGCTACACCTTC. Its protein is CASSLTGDYGYTF.

This clone appeared once. The V gene is TRBV6-5, the J gene TRBJ2-2; D unresolved. V lost 0 bases and J 2 bases, leaving 10 bases between the germline ends. Per germline, CDR1 MNHEY and CDR2 SVGAGI. This CDR3 has 16 amino acids. CDR3 sequence (DNA): TGTGCCAGCAGTTACTCTGCGATCATCAACACCGGGGAGCTGTTTTTT. Amino acids: CASSYSAIINTGELFF.

The J gene is TRBJ1-2, the V gene TRBV5-5; D call uncertain. CDR3 size: 12 residues. Germline assignment: CDR1 SGHKS and CDR2 YYEKEE (reference sequence). Deletions cut 3 bases from V and 8 bases from J, with 11 bases between. CDR3 bases: TGTGCCAGCAGCTCCCGGGGAGAAGGCTACACCTTC. Its protein is CASSSRGEGYTF.

The V and J genes are TRBV5-4 and TRBJ2-7, with 13 bases matching TRBD2. The CDR3 totals 17 residues. J gave up 5 bases and V 7 bases, and 15 bases lay outside the gene matches. CDR1 and CDR2 from the germline V gene are SGHNT and YYREEE (reference sequence). The CDR3 protein is CASSPSPGLAGVNEQYF. The CDR3 DNA reads as TGTGCCAGCTCTCCAAGCCCCGGACTAGCGGGAGTTAACGAGCAGTACTTC.

The chain is built from TRBV28 and TRBJ1-5, with 7 bases identical to TRBD1. This CDR3 has 14 amino acids. Germline lookup yields CDR1 MDHEN and CDR2 SYDVKM. With V trimmed by 3 bases and J by 6 bases, 5 bases remained unmatched. Here the CDR3 reads CASSFDRAGQPQHF. CDR3 coding DNA: TGTGCCAGCAGTTTTGACAGGGCGGGTCAGCCCCAGCATTTT.

V gene TRBV30 combines with J gene TRBJ1-1; 10 nucleotides line up with TRBD1. The CDR3 extends over 16 amino acids. The V segment lost 0 bases and the J segment 2 bases; nucleotides outside the gene matches: 6. Germline lookup yields CDR1 GTSNPN and CDR2 SVGIG (reference sequence). As DNA, the CDR3 is TGTGCCTGGAGTGTACAAGGGACAGGGGTTAACACTGAAGCTTTCTTT. Translation gives CAWSVQGTGVNTEAFF.

V gene TRBV19 combines with J gene TRBJ1-3, with 7 bases lining up with TRBD1. The CDR3 length is 15 residues. The germline V gene encodes CDR1 LNHDA and CDR2 SQIVND (reference sequence). Trimming removed 6 bases from V and 0 bases from J; junction bases left unmatched: 5. The CDR3 is CASSMGTVSGNTIYF. CDR3 in DNA: TGTGCCAGTAGCATGGGGACAGTCTCTGGAAACACCATATATTTT.

CDR3 amino acids: CASGTDWGGNQPQHF. As DNA, the CDR3 is TGTGCCAGCGGTACGGATTGGGGGGGCAATCAGCCCCAGCATTTT. The chain combines TRBV6-1 with TRBJ1-5, with a weak D call TRBD1 (5 bases). The germline V gene has CDR1 MNHNS and CDR2 SASEGT. There are 15 residues in the CDR3. V was shortened by 8 bases and J by 2 bases, with 16 bases between the two germline ends.

The rearrangement links TRBV27 to TRBJ2-2, with D tentatively TRBD2 (6 bases). Germline assignment: CDR1 MNHEY and CDR2 SMNVEV (reference sequence). This CDR3 comprises 17 residues. V gave up 5 bases and J gave up 7 bases, with 23 bases separating them. The CDR3 DNA reads TGTGCCAGCAGTCAACCTAAGGCGGGACCCCAAGGCGGGGAGCTGTTTTTT. As protein: CASSQPKAGPQGGELFF.